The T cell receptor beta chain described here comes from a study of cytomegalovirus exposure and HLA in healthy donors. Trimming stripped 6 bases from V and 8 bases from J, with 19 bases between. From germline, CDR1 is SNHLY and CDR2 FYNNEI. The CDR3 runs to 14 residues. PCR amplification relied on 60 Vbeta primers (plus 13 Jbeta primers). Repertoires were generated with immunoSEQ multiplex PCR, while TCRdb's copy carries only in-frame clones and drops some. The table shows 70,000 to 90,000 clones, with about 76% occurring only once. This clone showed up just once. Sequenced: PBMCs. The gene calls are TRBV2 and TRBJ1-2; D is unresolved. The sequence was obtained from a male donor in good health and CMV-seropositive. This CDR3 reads CASRNEPLGRGYTF. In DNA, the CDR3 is TGTGCCAGCAGGAACGAACCCCTAGGTAGGGGCTACACCTTC.